This section outlines one T cell receptor (beta chain) sequence together with its context. Its antigen is not known. Produced via immunoSEQ multiplex PCR; TCRdb's table is partial and in-frame only. The sample carries around 160,000 clones, around 86% recorded once. The entry originates in a study of T cell responses to AZD1222 COVID-19 vaccine. Study-wide findings and caveats: The donor group comprised mostly white British people and more females; the analysis possibly underestimated clonal diversity. Only 6 or 7 AZD1222 recipients tested seropositive at baseline.

Trimming left V 0 bases short and J 0 bases short, with 12 bases between. The germline V gene has CDR1 WSHSY and CDR2 SAAADI. The CDR3 is made up of 18 amino acids. This specimen consisted of peripheral blood, obtained on day 0 of MenACWY control vaccination. This clonotype was sampled from an adult in good health. The V and J genes are TRBV10-2 and TRBJ2-6; D gene uncertain. CDR3 sequence: CASSESIGRISGANVLTF. The CDR3 nucleotides read TGCGCCAGCAGTGAGTCTATTGGACGGATCTCTGGGGCCAACGTCCTGACTTTC.